Each of the 5 T cell receptor beta chains below was sequenced from the same sample in a study of PD-1 blockade in classical Hodgkin lymphoma. Every patient had relapsed following autologous stem cell transplantation, and cohorts differed in brentuximab vedotin exposure. Using immunoSEQ multiplex PCR, the repertoire was profiled, and TCRdb retains in-frame clones only, with some absent. Among about 13,000 clones listed, approximately 90% were seen once. Material: peripheral blood mononuclear cells (PBMCs), obtained at baseline. The receptors come from a human donor with classical Hodgkin lymphoma.

The V gene is TRBV19, the J gene TRBJ1-5; unclear D gene. This CDR3 has 13 residues. Per the germline V gene, CDR1 is LNHDA and CDR2 is SQIVND (reference sequence). V dropped 7 bases and J dropped 7 bases, with 14 bases sitting between them. CDR3 in DNA: TGTGCCAGTATGGAAACCGGATGGCAGCCCCAGCATTTT. Amino acids: CASMETGWQPQHF.

The J gene is TRBJ1-3, the V gene TRBV2; D remains ambiguous. V was trimmed by 2 bases and J by 0 bases, leaving 14 bases between them. Per the germline V gene, CDR1 is SNHLY and CDR2 is FYNNEI. This CDR3 has 17 amino acids. In DNA form, the CDR3 reads TGTGCCAGCAGTGAATTAAAGACTTCTTACTCTGGAAACACCATATATTTT. Translated, it gives CASSELKTSYSGNTIYF.

The rearrangement links TRBV11-2 to TRBJ1-2; 10 bases fit TRBD1. After removal of 5 bases from V and 7 bases from J, the junction contained 10 bases not matched to a gene. Germline lookup yields CDR1 SGHAT and CDR2 FQNNGV. The CDR3 totals 15 residues. The CDR3 reads CASSQLTGGRGGYTF. CDR3 sequence (DNA): TGTGCCAGCAGCCAGCTGACAGGGGGCAGAGGTGGCTACACCTTC. Full variable domain (remainder filled in from reference TRBV11-2 and TRBJ1-2): EAGVAQSPRYKIIEKRQSVAFWCNPISGHATLYWYQQILGQGPKLLIQFQNNGVVDDSQLPKDRFSAERLKGVDSTLKIQPAKLEDSAVYLCASSQLTGGRGGYTFGSGTRLTVV.

CDR3 DNA sequence: TGTGCCAGCTCGACCGGGACAGGGAACACCGGGGAGCTGTTTTTT. Protein sequence: CASSTGTGNTGELFF. The rearrangement uses TRBV18 and TRBJ2-2; 8 positions match TRBD1. The V gene's germline CDR1 is KGHSH and CDR2 LQKENI. The V and J ends lost 6 bases and 1 base, in that order; junction bases with no gene match: 4. The CDR3 runs 15 residues.

The chain combines TRBV10-3 with TRBJ2-1; TRBD1 might be the D (7 bases). Trimming took off 0 bases at V and 4 bases at J, with 22 bases between the two ends. Germline V CDR1 and CDR2: ENHRY, SYGVKD. The CDR3 consists of 19 residues. The CDR3 spells CAISESGGQGGHLYNEQFF. The CDR3 DNA reads as TGTGCCATCAGTGAGTCAGGGGGCCAAGGGGGGCACCTTTACAATGAGCAGTTCTTC.